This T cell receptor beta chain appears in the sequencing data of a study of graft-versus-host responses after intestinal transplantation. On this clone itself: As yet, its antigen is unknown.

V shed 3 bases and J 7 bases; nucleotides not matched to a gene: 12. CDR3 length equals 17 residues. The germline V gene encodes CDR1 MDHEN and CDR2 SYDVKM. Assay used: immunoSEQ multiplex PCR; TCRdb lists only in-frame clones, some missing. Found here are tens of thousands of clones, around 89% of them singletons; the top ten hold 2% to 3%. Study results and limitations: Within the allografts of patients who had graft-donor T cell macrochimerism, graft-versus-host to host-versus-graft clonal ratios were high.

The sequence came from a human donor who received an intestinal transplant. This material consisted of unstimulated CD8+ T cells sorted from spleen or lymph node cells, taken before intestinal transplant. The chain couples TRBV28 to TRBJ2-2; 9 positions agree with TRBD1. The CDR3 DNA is TGTGCCAGCAGTTTGCCCACCGGGACAGGGACTGGCGGGGAGCTGTTTTTT. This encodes CASSLPTGTGTGGELFF. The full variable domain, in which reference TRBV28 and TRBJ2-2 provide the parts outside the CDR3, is DVKVTQSSRYLVKRTGEKVFLECVQDMDHENMFWYRQDPGLGLRLIYFSYDVKMKEKGDIPEGYSVSREKKERFSLILESASTNQTSMYLCASSLPTGTGTGGELFFGEGSRLTVL.